This T cell receptor (beta chain) was observed in a study of T cells in Graves' hyperthyroidism and ophthalmopathy (dated by TCRdb to between 2018 and 2020). For the wider study: Peripheral blood samples were taken at initial diagnosis, before any treatment was given. To identify TCR V-J signatures that set the groups apart, the researchers used a discovery cohort of about a hundred patients, made up of 40 to 45 with Graves' ophthalmopathy and about 60 with stable Graves' hyperthyroidism. Prospective prediction of ophthalmopathy was tested in an independent validation cohort of 18 to 20 hyperthyroidism patients and around 16 patients who later progressed to ophthalmopathy. The roughly 94 discovery patients were randomly divided into training and test sets at a 7:3 ratio. In more than five Graves' hyperthyroidism patients, the study also compared T-cell repertoires from thyroid tissue with T-cell repertoires from blood. After blood sampling, hyperthyroidism patients were treated with methimazole at a starting dose of 30 mg daily, and ophthalmopathy patients were treated with high-dose intravenous methylprednisolone. TCR Vbeta CDR3 sequencing of 130 to 150 peripheral blood samples (roughly 43 ophthalmopathy, approximately 80 hyperthyroidism and some 17 progressor patients) is reported in the paper. What the study reported, not specific to this receptor: In validation, the model predicted progression to ophthalmopathy a median of roughly 6.5 months before onset, with roughly 68% sensitivity and 72.22% specificity. A 13 V-J signature model separated ophthalmopathy from stable hyperthyroidism, with over 85% sensitivity and 81.08% specificity in cross-validation and 80%/75% in testing. Most expanded thyroid clonotypes (frequency above 0.001) were also detected in blood, a finding suggesting that blood repertoires may reflect thyroid immune responses. No statistical method was used to set the sample size in advance, and investigators knew the group allocation.

From cysteine to phenylalanine, the CDR3 is 13 amino acids long. The entry retains the CDR3 DNA only, 39 bases that are in frame from base 1. Based on the germline V gene, the CDR1 and CDR2 sequences are MNHNS and SASEGT. V is clipped by 4 bases and J by 6 bases, and the sequence between their germline boundaries is 10 bases long. This clonotype was counted at least ten times. Its antigen is currently not known. No base-level quality is on record; no much larger clone is a single base apart. In the ophthalmopathy patients, disease was moderately to severely active, with a Clinical Activity Score of 3 or more, a NOSPECS grade of 4 or more, and a duration of less than 3 months. Exclusion was applied to patients with uncontrolled infections, other autoimmune diseases, pregnancy or lactation. Diagnoses were established on the basis of clinical symptoms, serum thyroxine and TRAb, thyroid ultrasound, and orbital computed tomography. Ficoll-Paque density gradient centrifugation was used to isolate PBMCs from about 10 ml of fresh peripheral blood. Total RNA was extracted with Trizol reagent, and quality was checked on an Agilent 2100 Bioanalyzer.

TCR beta CDR3 regions were amplified from RNA transcripts. The first round of RT-PCR for the TCR CDR3 was performed with the HTBI primer set and the Qiagen OneStep RT-PCR kit. A second multiplex PCR round built the libraries, followed by size selection and purification. The libraries were sequenced on an Illumina HiSeq2000 using paired-end 100 bp reads. Per the authors' processing: SOAPnuke was used to process the raw data, throwing out any read that contained adapters or uncalled bases, had a mean Phred below 15, or lacked an exact constant-primer or identifier match. COPE v1.2.5 was used to merge the high-quality paired reads, and each unique nucleotide sequence was defined as a clonotype. MiTCR v1.1 was used to align clonotypes to the IMGT TRBV, TRBD and TRBJ reference segments. The analysis was restricted to V-J combinations with a frequency above 0.0001, which together covered 99% to 99.2% of the repertoires. The TCS score was defined as F50 (clonal expansion) divided by E x V (chaos), with BLOSUM62-based TCRdist calculated between CDR3 peptides within each V-J. Welch's t-statistics and random forest reduced 500 to 550 V-J features to 13, which were used in a naive Bayes classifier (R e1071). The raw public reads went through TCRdb reprocessing: fastp at Q25, MiXCR clone calling, in-frame beta chains kept. Every entry covers one CDR3 protein and lists the most common genes and DNA from its rows. TCRdb, not the authors, supplied the V and J calls. The sample table contains 390,000 or so distinct CDR3 sequences; only one count was recorded for 14% to 15% of them. Jointly, the top ten make up approximately 13% of the sample.

The rearrangement combines TRBV6-1 with TRBJ1-5; TRBD1 is a weak D gene call, 5 bases matching. The TCR was taken from a young man with Graves' ophthalmopathy. Sequencing was carried out using blood. Here is the DNA: TGTGCCAGCAGTGGGTCCGGGGGTCAGCCCCAGCATTTT. The resulting protein is CASSGSGGQPQHF.